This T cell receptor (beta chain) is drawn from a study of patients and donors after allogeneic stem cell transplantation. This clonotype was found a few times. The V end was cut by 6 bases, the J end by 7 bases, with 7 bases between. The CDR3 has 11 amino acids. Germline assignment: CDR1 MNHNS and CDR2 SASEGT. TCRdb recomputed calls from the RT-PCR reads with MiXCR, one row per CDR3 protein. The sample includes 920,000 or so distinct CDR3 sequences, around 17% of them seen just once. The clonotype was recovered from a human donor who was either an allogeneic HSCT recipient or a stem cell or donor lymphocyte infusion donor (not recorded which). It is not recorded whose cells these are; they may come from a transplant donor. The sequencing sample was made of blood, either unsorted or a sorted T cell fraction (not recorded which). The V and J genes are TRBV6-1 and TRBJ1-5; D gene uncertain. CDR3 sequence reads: CASRSGQPQHF. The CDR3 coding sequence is TGTGCCAGCAGGTCCGGGCAGCCCCAGCATTTT.